Presented here are 14 T cell receptor beta chains from one specimen sequenced in a study of regulatory T cells in long-lasting Graves disease (dated by TCRdb to the early 2020s). The library relied on multiplex PCR. Sequenced using an Illumina HiSeq 4000. To build TCR beta libraries, CDR3 regions were amplified by Arm-PCR using iRepertoire HTBI primers. The raw public data were reprocessed by TCRdb itself: fastp quality trimming at Q25, MiXCR clonotype calling, in-frame beta chains only. Rows merge per CDR3 protein into single entries with the most common DNA and genes. The sample table lists under 700,000 distinct CDR3 sequences, about 16% of them with a count of one. In total, the top ten clones hold approximately 25% of the sample. Interpreted using the paper, the time point label stands for: newly diagnosed GD, antithyroid drugs for less than 3 months. For both TCR sequencing and RNA sequencing, RNA was extracted from PBMCs in TRIzol.

This same sample was also taken into another study, of T cells in Graves' hyperthyroidism and ophthalmopathy.

The specimen was peripheral blood mononuclear cells (PBMCs), collected at new diagnosis, from a patient treated with antithyroid drugs. The source is a woman aged 35-60 years with Graves disease. Donor details come from another sample of the same person, matched by shared clones.

V is TRBV12-3 or TRBV12-4 and J is TRBJ1-4, with D uncertain. Trimming cost V 5 bases and J 8 bases, with 15 bases left between them. This CDR3 has 14 amino acids. CDR3 loop: CASSPGQHGEKLFF. CDR3 in DNA: TGTGCCAGCAGTCCCGGGCAACACGGAGAAAAACTGTTTTTT.

This clonotype was counted ten times or more. V usage is TRBV10-3 and J usage is TRBJ2-7; D is perhaps TRBD2 (6 bases). CDR3 length equals 13 residues. Germline V gene lookup returns CDR1 ENHRY and CDR2 SYGVKD. The germline V and J ends were trimmed by 7 bases and 7 bases, with 17 bases remaining between them. CDR3 nucleotides: TGTGCCATCACCGGGACTTCCTTCGGGGAGCAGTACTTC. Translating it yields CAITGTSFGEQYF.

This clonotype was recorded at least ten times. The chain links TRBV3-1 to TRBJ1-6, with D uncertain. The CDR3 length is 14 residues. The germline V and J ends were trimmed by 1 base and 7 bases, with 8 bases remaining between them. CDR1 and CDR2 (germline): LGHDT, YNNKEL (reference sequence). The CDR3 sequence: CASSQGGWNSPLHF. The CDR3 coding sequence is TGTGCCAGCAGCCAAGGAGGGTGGAATTCACCCCTCCACTTT.

This clonotype was counted at least ten times. J is TRBJ2-3 and V is TRBV20-1; D is possibly TRBD2 (6 bases). The CDR3 is made up of 13 amino acids. Germline values: CDR1 DFQATT, CDR2 SNEGSKA (reference sequence). V was shortened by 3 bases and J by 1 base, with 8 bases between the two germline ends. CDR3 loop: CSARIAGTDTQYF. The CDR3 DNA sequence: TGCAGTGCTAGGATAGCGGGCACAGATACGCAGTATTTT.

The sample holds many counts of this clonotype. The rearrangement uses TRBV11-1 and TRBJ2-2, with TRBD1 matching over 8 bases. The germline V gene encodes CDR1 SGHAT and CDR2 FQDESV (reference sequence). V lost 6 bases to trimming and J lost 5 bases; unmatched junction nucleotides: 11. The CDR3 spans 16 residues. The CDR3, as DNA: TGTGCCAGCAGTAGGGATGGGACAGGACTTACCGGGGAGCTGTTTTTT. It codes for CASSRDGTGLTGELFF.

This clonotype was picked up a small number of times. The rearrangement links TRBV7-2 to TRBJ1-1; 7 positions agree with TRBD1. CDR1 SGHTA and CDR2 FQGNSA come from the germline V gene. The CDR3 contains 14 residues. The J segment lost 5 bases and the V segment lost 5 bases, leaving 8 bases of the junction unmatched. This CDR3 is CASSVQGFGTEAFF. The CDR3 bases are TGTGCCAGCAGCGTACAGGGGTTTGGGACTGAAGCTTTCTTT.

This clonotype was counted many times. This chain connects TRBV3-1 to TRBJ2-3; D ambiguous. This CDR3 is built from 16 residues. CDR1 LGHDT and CDR2 YNNKEL come from the germline V gene (reference sequence). V lost 0 bases to trimming and J lost 3 bases, with 13 bases between them. DNA for the CDR3: TGTGCCAGCAGCCAAGATCCTAGAGCGAGAACAGATACGCAGTATTTT. Protein product: CASSQDPRARTDTQYF.

This clonotype turned up a few times. The chain employs TRBV4-2 and TRBJ2-1, with D perhaps assigned TRBD1 or TRBD2 (5 bases each). The CDR3 is 16 residues long. CDR1 is LGHNA and CDR2 is YNFKEQ in the germline V gene. Deletions cut 4 bases from V and 3 bases from J, with 16 bases between. The chain's CDR3 is CASSPAGGQGYNEQFF. The CDR3 nucleotides are TGTGCCAGCAGCCCCGCCGGCGGGCAGGGCTACAATGAGCAGTTCTTC.

This clonotype was seen a handful of times. V usage is TRBV9 and J usage is TRBJ1-6, with TRBD1 identical over 7 bases. The CDR3 consists of 14 residues. With V trimmed by 2 bases and J by 6 bases, 2 bases remained unmatched. CDR1 is SGDLS, CDR2 YYNGEE, per germline. The CDR3 region has the DNA TGTGCCAGCAGCGTGACAGGGTTTAATTCACCCCTCCACTTT. It specifies CASSVTGFNSPLHF.

This clonotype was seen a handful of times. The CDR3 coding sequence is TGTGCCAGCAGCCGTCGTGCGGGGGATGGGGGAGAGACCCAGTACTTC. Translating it yields CASSRRAGDGGETQYF. The chain links TRBV11-2 to TRBJ2-5, with TRBD2 matching over 7 bases. Trimming took 5 bases from V and 4 from J; bases not matched to a gene: 13. Germline values: CDR1 SGHAT, CDR2 FQNNGV. This CDR3 region has 16 residues.

This clonotype has more than one count but fewer than ten. This chain uses TRBV30 with TRBJ1-2; 7 bases align to TRBD1. Germline-derived CDR1 and CDR2 are GTSNPN and SVGIG (reference sequence). This CDR3 region has 13 residues. V lost 3 bases, J lost 4 bases, and 5 bases stayed unmatched. CDR3 bases: TGTGCCTGGAGCCCGGGACAGCTCTATGGCTACACCTTC. It translates to CAWSPGQLYGYTF.

This clonotype has more than one count but fewer than ten. V and J are TRBV7-9 and TRBJ2-1; 10 nucleotides agree with TRBD2. V lost 3 bases and J lost 4; bases outside the gene matches: 6. The CDR3 has 16 residues. Germline V gene sequence: CDR1 SEHNR, CDR2 FQNEAQ (reference sequence). The CDR3 coding sequence is TGTGCCAGCAGCTTGGGAGCGGGGGGGTCTTACAATGAGCAGTTCTTC. Residues: CASSLGAGGSYNEQFF.

This clonotype has a count of ten or more. The V gene is TRBV2, the J gene TRBJ2-1; 8 bases are shared with TRBD2. V was clipped by 2 bases and J by 7 bases; unmatched bases: 7. The CDR3 consists of 15 residues. The V gene's germline CDR1 is SNHLY and CDR2 FYNNEI. The CDR3 sequence is CASSEYGGASNEQFF. The CDR3 coding sequence is TGTGCCAGCAGTGAATACGGGGGGGCCTCGAATGAGCAGTTCTTC. Full variable domain (missing parts from reference TRBV2 and TRBJ2-1): EPEVTQTPSHQVTQMGQEVILRCVPISNHLYFYWYRQILGQKVEFLVSFYNNEISEKSEIFDDQFSVERPDGSNFTLKIRSTKLEDSAMYFCASSEYGGASNEQFFGPGTRLTVL.

This clonotype was detected only a few times. The chain is built from TRBV6-5 and TRBJ2-2; D unresolved. Germline V gene sequence: CDR1 MNHEY, CDR2 SVGAGI. This CDR3 is built from 14 residues. Trimming left V 4 bases short and J 3 bases short, with 9 bases between. CDR3 sequence reads: CASSFPQYTGELFF. The CDR3 nucleotides read TGTGCCAGCAGTTTCCCACAGTACACCGGGGAGCTGTTTTTT.